This entry concerns a single T cell receptor beta chain. This entry is derived from a study of blood T cell repertoires in COVID-19. Study-level information: The analysed material was cDNA or gDNA that came from T cells, B-cell-depleted T cells, or PBMCs.

This table comes from immunoSEQ multiplex PCR, and its TCRdb copy is limited to in-frame clones, with some not included. This table holds approximately 71,000 clones, 79% found once. Germline CDR1 reads LNHDA; CDR2 reads SQIVND (reference sequence). Trimming took 6 bases from V and 7 from J; bases not matched to a gene: 11. The CDR3 totals 14 residues. The J gene is TRBJ1-1, the V gene TRBV19; 7 positions agree with TRBD1. Sequenced material: peripheral blood. The source of this sequence is a man aged 60 to 75 with active or convalescent COVID-19. The CDR3 DNA reads as TGTGCCAGTAGGGACCAAGGACAGGAACTTGAAGCTTTCTTT. As protein: CASRDQGQELEAFF.